This TCR beta chain was sequenced for a study of blood T cell repertoires in COVID-19. The repertoire was sequenced with immunoSEQ multiplex PCR; TCRdb's copy has only in-frame clones and lacks some. This table holds 250,000 or so clones, nearly 90% found once. Per germline, CDR1 SGDLS and CDR2 YYNGEE. V was clipped by 0 bases and J by 3 bases, with 16 bases between them. This CDR3 contains 16 residues. The rearrangement joins TRBV9 to TRBJ2-7; D is unresolved. This receptor was identified in a man aged 25 to 40 who had recovered from COVID-19. The sequencing input was PBMCs or T cells enriched from blood (not recorded which). CDR3 in amino acids: CASSVGLIGSFYEQYF. The CDR3 nucleotides read TGTGCCAGCAGCGTAGGACTTATTGGGTCGTTCTACGAGCAGTACTTC.